This T cell receptor (beta chain) was obtained from a study of T cell repertoires in cytomegalovirus infection. Study summary: Indications came from public TCR beta signatures; they pointed to CMV infection and to a matching HLA type.

For this clonotype: Its antigen is undetermined.

Using its own MiXCR run on the reads, TCRdb lists one record per CDR3 protein. The data hold fewer than 300,000 distinct CDR3 sequences, with 20% to 30% observed a single time. The germline gives CDR1 MGHDK, CDR2 SYGVNS. The CDR3 length is 16 residues. V was pared by 1 base and J by 10 bases, with 20 bases between. Study-wide results and limits: Across the ex vivo response, the dominant clonotypes were HLA-C-restricted CMV-specific TCR beta clonotypes. The cumulative frequency of public TCR beta families identified carriers of CMV plus the relevant HLA.

This chain uses TRBV25-1 with TRBJ1-5; TRBD1 is a possible D gene (6 bases). This receptor was obtained from a human donor in good health (CMV status not recorded). Some clones in this sample may be carry-over from other donors' samples. Sequenced sample: PBMCs. The CDR3 bases are TGTGCCAGCAGTGAATTTGACAGGAGGAGTGTCTGCCCCCAGCATTTT. Its protein product is CASSEFDRRSVCPQHF.